This TCR beta chain stems from a study of cytomegalovirus exposure and HLA in healthy donors. TCRdb's table, derived via immunoSEQ multiplex PCR, lists solely in-frame clones and lacks some. The sample lists 280,000 or so clones; 88% were seen once. The sequenced material came from PBMCs. The sequence came from a woman younger than 30 in good health and CMV-seronegative.

The DNA of the CDR3 is TGTGCCAGCAGCTTGGGACAGGGAGATAACTATGGCTACACCTTC. Its translation is CASSLGQGDNYGYTF. This chain joins TRBV13 and TRBJ1-2, with TRBD1 identical over 9 bases. From germline, CDR1 is PRHDT and CDR2 FYEKMQ (reference sequence). The length of the CDR3 is 15 residues. The trim removed 3 bases at V and 1 base at J, leaving 3 bases unmatched.